These T cell receptor beta chains were read from a single sample in a study of tumor-infiltrating lymphocytes in localized non-small cell lung cancer. TCRdb keeps only in-frame clones here, not all; method: immunoSEQ multiplex PCR. Of 12,000 or so clones in the sample, 84% were seen once. Sequenced: lung tumor tissue. The receptors derive from a human donor with non-small cell lung cancer. CDR3s include the opening cysteine and the closing phenylalanine or tryptophan. D genes are given only for firm matches. Clone size is not always given. Where it is, it says once, few, many or a class for expanded clones.

v_call	j_call	d_call	clone_size	cdr3_aa	cdr3_nt
TRBV7-9	TRBJ2-1	TRBD1	NA	CASSVGQGANEQFF	TGTGCCAGCAGCGTGGGACAGGGTGCTAATGAGCAGTTCTTC
TRBV5-1	TRBJ2-2	NA	NA	CASSSNPTTGELFF	TGCGCCAGCAGCTCCAACCCGACTACCGGGGAGCTGTTTTTT
TRBV9	TRBJ1-5	NA	NA	CASSLGGAVNQPQHF	TGTGCCAGCAGCTTGGGGGGGGCCGTCAATCAGCCCCAGCATTTT
TRBV20-1	TRBJ2-1	NA	NA	CSAENSGEQFF	TGCAGTGCAGAAAACTCGGGTGAGCAGTTCTTC
TRBV5-1	TRBJ1-4	TRBD1	NA	CASSLGSQGAGEKLFF	TGCGCCAGCAGCTTGGGGTCACAGGGGGCAGGTGAAAAACTGTTTTTT
TRBV7-2	TRBJ1-2	NA	NA	CASSLGGTAGSGYTF	TGTGCCAGCAGCTTAGGCGGGACCGCCGGATCTGGCTACACCTTC
TRBV18	TRBJ2-2	NA	NA	CASSPTGNTGELFF	TGTGCCAGCTCACCGACAGGGAACACCGGGGAGCTGTTTTTT
TRBV14	TRBJ2-1	NA	once	CASSQDLRGTEQFF	TGTGCCAGCAGCCAAGATCTCAGGGGTACTGAGCAGTTCTTC
TRBV28	TRBJ2-3	NA	NA	CASSLGGLSTDTQYF	TGTGCCAGCAGTTTAGGGGGACTCTCCACAGATACGCAGTATTTT
TRBV28	TRBJ1-2	TRBD1	NA	CASRPGTGANYGYTF	TGTGCCAGCAGGCCAGGGACAGGGGCTAACTATGGCTACACCTTC
TRBV6-5	TRBJ1-3	NA	NA	CASRVQGSGNTIYF	TGTGCCAGCAGGGTTCAGGGGTCTGGAAACACCATATATTTT
TRBV30	TRBJ1-1	TRBD1	once	CAWRNRGKFTEAFF	TGTGCCTGGAGAAACAGGGGGAAGTTCACTGAAGCTTTCTTT
TRBV5-6	TRBJ2-5	NA	NA	CASSKSAGKETQYF	TGTGCCAGCAGCAAAAGCGCTGGTAAAGAGACCCAGTACTTC
TRBV28	TRBJ2-1	TRBD1	NA	CASSPGPSDRGFYNEQFF	TGTGCCAGCAGTCCTGGACCATCGGACAGGGGGTTCTACAATGAGCAGTTCTTC
TRBV11-2	TRBJ2-5	TRBD2	NA	CASSWGLRREGQETQYF	TGTGCCAGCAGCTGGGGTCTACGGCGGGAGGGCCAAGAGACCCAGTACTTC
TRBV5-4	TRBJ2-2	NA	NA	CASSSVQDPGELFF	TGTGCCAGCAGCTCAGTACAGGATCCCGGGGAGCTGTTTTTT
TRBV29-1	TRBJ2-5	NA	NA	CSVVLVPQETQYF	TGCAGCGTTGTTTTAGTTCCCCAAGAGACCCAGTACTTC
TRBV29-1	TRBJ1-1	NA	NA	CSVGLRVRNEAFF	TGCAGCGTGGGGCTCCGGGTTCGAAATGAAGCTTTCTTT
TRBV5-1	TRBJ2-2	NA	NA	CASSLAEAGAFTGELFF	TGCGCCAGCAGCTTGGCCGAGGCAGGGGCGTTCACCGGGGAGCTGTTTTTT
TRBV28	TRBJ1-4	NA	NA	CASSDFEKLFF	TGTGCCAGCAGCGATTTCGAAAAACTGTTTTTT
TRBV7-9	TRBJ1-6	TRBD1	once	CASSSLRTGYSPLHF	TGTGCCAGCAGCTCCCTAAGGACAGGGTATTCACCCCTCCACTTT
TRBV7-2	TRBJ2-1	NA	NA	CASSKQGDEQFF	TGTGCCAGCAGTAAACAGGGTGATGAGCAGTTCTTC
TRBV2	TRBJ1-1	NA	NA	CASSHPVMGTEAFF	TGTGCCAGCAGCCATCCGGTGATGGGGACTGAAGCTTTCTTT
TRBV14	TRBJ1-4	NA	NA	CASSQGATNEKLFF	TGTGCCAGCAGCCAGGGGGCAACTAATGAAAAACTGTTTTTT
TRBV18	TRBJ1-1	NA	few	CASSPPYPPEAFF	TGTGCCAGCTCACCACCTTACCCCCCCGAAGCTTTCTTT
TRBV19	TRBJ1-3	NA	NA	CASGSRTNLMGNTIYF	TGTGCCAGTGGCTCGAGAACTAACCTTATGGGAAACACCATATATTTT
TRBV5-1	TRBJ1-1	NA	NA	CASSLATFTEAFF	TGCGCCAGCAGCTTGGCAACCTTCACTGAAGCTTTCTTT
TRBV4-3	TRBJ2-3	TRBD1	NA	CASSQDLQGVIWDTQYF	TGCGCCAGCAGCCAAGATTTACAGGGGGTCATCTGGGATACGCAGTATTTT
TRBV6-5	TRBJ1-1	TRBD1	NA	CASSSYRGTEAFF	TGTGCCAGCAGTTCGTACAGGGGCACTGAAGCTTTCTTT
TRBV6-1	TRBJ2-7	TRBD2	medium-sized	CASSHLAGGYEQYF	TGTGCCAGCAGTCACCTAGCGGGGGGGTACGAGCAGTACTTC
TRBV25-1	TRBJ1-5	NA	NA	CASSETGLNQPQHF	TGTGCCAGCAGTGAAACAGGGCTCAATCAGCCCCAGCATTTT
TRBV10-3	TRBJ1-5	NA	NA	CAISQEVSQPQHF	TGTGCCATCTCCCAGGAGGTGAGTCAGCCCCAGCATTTT
TRBV12-2	TRBJ1-4	NA	NA	CASRSQIPEQGAHGWEKLFF	TGTGCAAGTCGCTCTCAGATCCCTGAACAGGGGGCGCATGGTTGGGAAAAACTGTTTTTT
TRBV7-3	TRBJ2-7	NA	NA	CASSQERGYEQYF	TGTGCCAGCAGCCAAGAAAGGGGCTACGAGCAGTACTTC
TRBV29-1	TRBJ2-6	TRBD1	NA	CSVGGQGSGANVLTF	TGCAGCGTTGGTGGACAGGGTTCAGGGGCCAACGTCCTGACTTTC
TRBV27	TRBJ2-1	NA	NA	CASSPRGDEQFF	TGTGCCAGCAGCCCTCGGGGCGATGAGCAGTTCTTC
TRBV27	TRBJ2-6	NA	NA	CASSLLGAGANVLTF	TGTGCCAGCAGTCTCCTCGGGGCCGGGGCCAACGTCCTGACTTTC
TRBV5-6	TRBJ2-5	NA	NA	CASSWAVETQYF	TGTGCCAGCAGCTGGGCGGTTGAGACCCAGTACTTC